These T cell receptor beta chains were read from a single sample in a study of blood T cell repertoires in COVID-19. Clones were sequenced by immunoSEQ multiplex PCR, and TCRdb holds only the in-frame ones, with some missing. The table records approximately 200,000 clones, 75% to 90% of them present only once. Sequencing input: peripheral blood. These receptors all come from a man aged 25 to 45 with acute or convalescent COVID-19. Each CDR3 is given without its conserved first and last residue.

J gene,CDR3 length,V gene,CDR3 protein
TRBJ2-1,15,TRBV11-2,ASNERTGARGGNEQF
TRBJ1-2,11,TRBV7-3,ASSLLARGGYT
TRBJ2-7,11,TRBV4-2,ASSQTRWYEQY
TRBJ2-2,11,TRBV9,ASSAFVTGELF
TRBJ2-7,11,TRBV27,ASQGLAAYEQY
TRBJ2-2,14,TRBV19,ASSIATDRSNGELF
TRBJ2-1,13,TRBV30,AWREGPGGYNEQF
TRBJ1-1,13,TRBV24-1,ATSDSRTANTEAF
TRBJ1-2,13,TRBV6-5,ASTILGDSFYGYT
TRBJ2-3,13,TRBV4-1,ASSLGQGVTDTQY
TRBJ2-5,12,TRBV7-9,ASSGDFPPQTQY
TRBJ1-1,14,TRBV9,ASSVGTEARNTEAF
TRBJ1-5,13,TRBV19,ASTRTTASNQPQH
TRBJ2-5,10,TRBV5-1,ASTEQGETQY
TRBJ2-6,16,TRBV5-1,ASSLGRQTFSGANVLT
TRBJ2-7,13,TRBV27,ASSLSVTGRYEQY
TRBJ1-5,14,TRBV7-8,ASSLVMARGGQPQH
TRBJ2-2,15,TRBV11-2,ASSGTSGRLATGELF
TRBJ1-5,11,TRBV29-1,SVGQGWDQPQH
TRBJ1-1,13,TRBV6-4,ASRDSGQANTEAF
TRBJ2-1,14,TRBV5-1,ASSLARAGGDNEQF
TRBJ2-7,11,TRBV7-9,ASTSSGGYEQY
TRBJ1-4,14,TRBV5-6,ASSFRQGPTNEKLF
TRBJ1-1,11,TRBV12-3/TRBV12-4,ASSLNRATEAF
TRBJ1-6,13,TRBV5-1,ASRMEWDSNSPLH
TRBJ2-5,15,TRBV3-1/TRBV3-2,ASSRLGLDYGQETQY
TRBJ1-1,12,TRBV14,ASGITAGGTEAF
TRBJ2-1,14,TRBV28,ATSKKYRVNHNEQF
TRBJ2-5,10,TRBV9,ASSKIGETQY
TRBJ1-5,12,TRBV2,ASRDGQGNQPQH
TRBJ1-2,12,TRBV28,ASSLPRASYGYT
TRBJ2-7,12,TRBV30,AWSVKTNSYEQY
TRBJ1-1,11,TRBV19,ASIGTGNTEAF
TRBJ2-3,14,TRBV5-1,ASSPLQQVGTDTQY
TRBJ1-5,11,TRBV28,ASSAQINQPQH
TRBJ2-1,13,TRBV14,ASSQGLASHNEQF
TRBJ2-1,13,TRBV6-6,ASRPGLWADNEQF
TRBJ2-2,15,TRBV5-1,ASRGNRDKSNTGELF
TRBJ1-5,10,TRBV6-5,ASSYDGQKRH
TRBJ1-3,12,TRBV11-2,ASSFGRAGNTIY
TRBJ2-6,13,TRBV28,ASSKTGSGANVLT
TRBJ1-1,11,TRBV11-2,ASSLAPGPEAF
TRBJ2-1,13,TRBV11-2,ASSLVGGRAAEQF
TRBJ2-2,10,TRBV5-5,ASSLNTGELF
TRBJ1-5,12,TRBV30,AWSARNQNQPQH
TRBJ1-2,10,TRBV12-3/TRBV12-4,ASSHRGGGYT
TRBJ1-6,17,TRBV7-8,ASSFKRTGVSSYNSPLH
TRBJ2-6,11,TRBV6-2/TRBV6-3,ASSLSGANVLT
TRBJ2-7,12,TRBV3-1/TRBV3-2,ATHLPGGSYEQY
TRBJ2-7,12,TRBV29-1,SVKTQGGSYEQY
TRBJ1-3,13,TRBV6-1,ASSEEAGSGNTIY
TRBJ1-2,11,TRBV5-1,ASSEGSNYGYT
TRBJ1-2,13,TRBV4-2,ASSSPPVTNYGYT
TRBJ2-7,13,TRBV2,ASTPRGWGVYEQY